These 14 T cell receptor beta chains share one sample of origin, sequenced in a study of blood T cells in healthy people across ages. A J-beta primer mix and a sample-barcoded 5' primer were used in a second PCR of about 7 to 12 cycles. TCRdb reanalysed the 5' RACE reads using MiXCR and keeps one entry per CDR3 protein. The sample lists hundreds of thousands of distinct CDR3 sequences; approximately 60% were seen once. Sequencing was done on a sample of blood. Receptors were obtained from a man in his forties or fifties in good health.

The rearrangement joins TRBV5-1 to TRBJ2-4; 9 nucleotides match TRBD1. V was clipped by 4 bases and J by 13 bases; unmatched bases: 3. Per the germline V gene, CDR1 is SGHRS and CDR2 is YFSETQ. The CDR3 covers 11 residues. CDR3 sequence: CASSPGQGQYF. CDR3 coding DNA: TGCGCCAGCAGCCCGGGACAGGGACAGTACTTC.

The rearrangement links TRBV20-1 to TRBJ2-1, with D unclear. Germline V gene sequence: CDR1 DFQATT, CDR2 SNEGSKA (reference sequence). The CDR3 length is 13 residues. V was cut by 2 bases and J by 7 bases, with 12 bases left in between. The chain's CDR3 is CSARTENSNEQFF. In DNA form, the CDR3 reads TGCAGTGCTAGAACGGAGAATTCAAATGAGCAGTTCTTC.

V and J are TRBV20-1 and TRBJ2-7; 8 bases are a match to TRBD1. Germline CDR1 and CDR2: DFQATT and SNEGSKA (reference sequence). V lost 1 base, J lost 2 bases, and 1 base stayed unmatched. The CDR3 totals 13 residues. The CDR3 coding sequence is TGCAGTGCTAGAGTGACAGGGGCCTACGAGCAGTACTTC. Amino acid sequence: CSARVTGAYEQYF.

This chain joins TRBV7-8 and TRBJ2-1; TRBD2 aligns across 8 bases. This CDR3 is 17 amino acids long. Looked up from germline, CDR1 is SGHVS and CDR2 is FQNEAQ. V trimming: 2 bases; J trimming: 6 bases; junction bases outside the gene matches: 12. The CDR3 here is CASSLLLAGGLGNEQFF. The CDR3 region has the DNA TGTGCCAGCAGCTTACTTTTGGCGGGAGGACTCGGCAATGAGCAGTTCTTC.

The chain joins TRBV4-3 to TRBJ2-1; D might be TRBD2 (6 bases). The CDR3 covers 17 residues. V lost 0 bases, J lost 1 base, and 13 bases lay in between. CDR1 and CDR2 (germline): LGHNA, YSLEER. The CDR3 is CASSQDLLGRSYNEQFF. CDR3 DNA: TGCGCCAGCAGCCAAGATTTACTCGGGAGATCCTACAATGAGCAGTTCTTC.

CDR3 loop: CASSLDLAGVFRPPKIANVLTF. The CDR3 DNA is TGCGCCAGCAGCCTCGACCTAGCGGGAGTTTTTAGGCCCCCCAAAATTGCCAACGTCCTGACTTTC. The gene calls are TRBV4-1 and TRBJ2-6, with 10 positions matching TRBD2. Germline lookup yields CDR1 MGHRA and CDR2 YSYEKL. CDR3 length: 22 amino acids. The trim removed 4 bases at V and 7 bases at J, leaving 25 bases unmatched.

This clonotype has only a few counts. The chain carries TRBV7-9 and TRBJ2-3; 7 nucleotides agree with TRBD1. Germline values: CDR1 SEHNR, CDR2 FQNEAQ (reference sequence). The V segment lost 2 bases and the J segment 3 bases; nucleotides outside the gene matches: 11. This CDR3 has 17 residues. The CDR3 DNA follows: TGTGCCAGCAGCTTATTACCGACAGGGCAACTTACAGATACGCAGTATTTT. Amino acid sequence: CASSLLPTGQLTDTQYF.

This clonotype was picked up a small number of times. The gene calls are TRBV28 and TRBJ2-7, with D maybe TRBD2 (5 bases). The V gene's germline CDR1 is MDHEN and CDR2 SYDVKM. The CDR3 runs 18 residues. With 4 bases removed from V and 0 bases from J, the gap between germline ends came to 22 bases. The CDR3: CASSYTAFGSGSSYEQYF. DNA of the CDR3: TGTGCCAGCAGTTACACCGCCTTTGGTTCGGGAAGCTCCTACGAGCAGTACTTC.

This clonotype was recorded once. The chain joins TRBV4-3 to TRBJ1-5; D unresolved. CDR3 length: 13 amino acids. CDR1 is LGHNA, CDR2 YSLEER, per germline. With 4 bases removed from V and 4 bases from J, the gap between germline ends came to 8 bases. Written as DNA, the CDR3 is TGCGCCAGCAGCCCCCTTCCAAATCAGCCCCAGCATTTT. This translates into CASSPLPNQPQHF.

The chain combines TRBV12-3 or TRBV12-4 with TRBJ1-6; D is unclear. This CDR3 is built from 20 residues. The ends were cut back, 1 base at V and 0 bases at J, with 19 bases in the middle. CDR3 in DNA: TGTGCCAGCAGTTTAGGAAGGTCCTTAGATTCGAGCTCCTATAATTCACCCCTCCACTTT. Translating gives CASSLGRSLDSSSYNSPLHF.

The rearrangement links TRBV4-3 to TRBJ2-5; the D is unclear. CDR1 is LGHNA and CDR2 is YSLEER in the germline V gene. Trimming cost V 1 base and J 5 bases, with 11 bases left between them. This CDR3 comprises 14 residues. The CDR3 DNA reads TGCGCCAGCAGCCAAGGCCTGGGTTTGGAGACCCAGTACTTC. Translation: CASSQGLGLETQYF.

Written as DNA, the CDR3 is TGTGCCAGCAGTTCCCCCTTGGGCGAGCAGTACTTC. Protein: CASSSPLGEQYF. The chain joins TRBV12-3 or TRBV12-4 to TRBJ2-5, with D uncertain. The end of the DNA is better explained by TRBJ2-7, so the J call may be wrong. The CDR3 covers 12 residues.

This clonotype has only a few counts. V is TRBV25-1 and J is TRBJ1-4, with D tentatively TRBD1 (5 bases). V was cut by 6 bases and J by 5 bases, with 10 bases left in between. The CDR3 covers 13 residues. Germline CDR1 MGHDK, CDR2 SYGVNS. The CDR3 region is CASRAGGNEKLFF. CDR3 DNA: TGTGCCAGCAGGGCGGGGGGGAATGAAAAACTGTTTTTT.

This clonotype was seen a handful of times. CDR3 coding DNA: TGTGCCAGCAGTGTAAGACTACCCAATGAGCAGTTCTTC. It is translated as CASSVRLPNEQFF. The chain couples TRBV12-3 or TRBV12-4 to TRBJ2-1; perhaps TRBD2 as D (5 bases). The CDR3 covers 13 residues. Between the trimmed V and J ends, which lost 5 bases and 6 bases, there was a span of 11 bases.